These T cell receptor beta chains were read from a single sample in a study of T cell changes during pregnancy in multiple sclerosis. Assay used: immunoSEQ multiplex PCR; TCRdb lists only in-frame clones, some missing. The sample yields under 55,000 clones, about nine tenths seen once. This material consisted of CD4+ T cells from peripheral blood mononuclear cells, taken after pregnancy. These receptors were obtained from a female donor in good health, enrolled as a control in a pregnancy study. The CDR3 runs from the conserved cysteine through the conserved F or W. D genes are given only for firm matches. The size entry is marked missing in some rows and otherwise reads once, few, many or a size class.

j_call,v_call,d_call,clone_size,cdr3_aa,cdr3_nt
TRBJ2-5,TRBV9,-,once,CASSVAYPGGKETQYF,TGTGCCAGCAGCGTAGCTTACCCCGGGGGTAAAGAGACCCAGTACTTC
TRBJ2-7,TRBV13,-,-,CASSLGTLRSGSPIYEQYF,TGTGCCAGCAGCTTAGGCACCCTAAGGAGCGGATCTCCAATCTACGAGCAGTACTTC
TRBJ2-1,TRBV4-1,TRBD2,-,CASSTRTSGRRSYNEQFF,TGCGCCAGCAGCACACGGACTAGCGGGAGGAGGTCCTACAATGAGCAGTTCTTC
TRBJ2-2,TRBV2,TRBD2,-,CASSADERLAGVYTGELFF,TGTGCCAGCAGTGCAGACGAGAGACTAGCGGGAGTCTACACCGGGGAGCTGTTTTTT
TRBJ1-5,TRBV12-5,-,-,CASGLTETSNQPQHF,TGTGCTAGTGGACTGACAGAGACTAGCAATCAGCCCCAGCATTTT
TRBJ2-5,TRBV4-2,-,-,CASSQEGRDTETQYF,TGTGCCAGCAGCCAAGAGGGACGGGACACCGAGACCCAGTACTTC
TRBJ2-2,TRBV6-5,TRBD1,-,CASRRDRNTGELFF,TGTGCCAGCAGACGGGACAGGAACACCGGGGAGCTGTTTTTT
TRBJ1-5,TRBV25-1,-,-,CASSDPGMALQHF,TGTGCCAGCAGTGATCCAGGGATGGCATTACAGCATTTT
TRBJ1-1,TRBV10-3,TRBD1,once,CAISGTGMGTEAFF,TGTGCCATCAGTGGGACAGGGATGGGAACTGAAGCTTTCTTT
TRBJ1-2,TRBV6-1,-,once,CASRPGTGGYTF,TGTGCCAGCAGACCAGGGACTGGTGGCTACACCTTC
TRBJ1-3,TRBV18,TRBD1,few,CASGQVPDVVAGNTIYF,TGTGCCAGCGGACAGGTGCCGGACGTCGTCGCTGGAAACACCATATATTTT
TRBJ1-1,TRBV11-1,-,-,CASSLTNRDHSTEAFF,TGTGCCAGCAGCTTGACGAACAGGGACCACTCCACTGAAGCTTTCTTT
TRBJ2-2,TRBV19,-,few,CASGRTNTGELFF,TGTGCCAGTGGCCGTACGAACACCGGGGAGCTGTTTTTT
TRBJ1-4,TRBV5-1,TRBD1,-,CASSPDRAANEKLFF,TGCGCCAGCAGCCCGGACAGGGCTGCTAATGAAAAACTGTTTTTT
TRBJ2-1,TRBV11-3,-,-,CASSLGRGEQFF,TGTGCCAGCAGCTTAGGGAGGGGTGAGCAGTTCTTC
TRBJ1-1,TRBV18,TRBD1,-,CASSPRQGRGSEAFF,TGTGCCAGCTCACCTCGACAGGGAAGGGGGAGTGAAGCTTTCTTT
TRBJ1-2,TRBV5-1,-,-,CASSPKAGEHRGYTF,TGCGCCAGCAGCCCTAAAGCAGGGGAGCATCGGGGCTACACCTTC
TRBJ1-5,TRBV10-3,-,-,CAISGQGEGQPQHF,TGTGCCATCAGTGGCCAGGGTGAAGGTCAGCCCCAGCATTTT
TRBJ2-2,TRBV19,-,-,CASSIGPQGSGELFF,TGTGCCAGTAGTATAGGGCCCCAGGGGTCCGGGGAGCTGTTTTTT
TRBJ1-1,TRBV21-1,-,few,CASSKEWGSHARGTEAFF,TGTGCCAGCAGCAAAGAGTGGGGTTCCCACGCTCGGGGCACTGAAGCTTTCTTT
TRBJ2-1,TRBV7-9,TRBD2,-,CASTSGTRGAYNEQFF,TGTGCCAGCACCTCGGGGACTAGGGGGGCCTACAATGAGCAGTTCTTC
TRBJ2-3,TRBV5-1,-,-,CASSLGLATSTDTQYF,TGCGCCAGCAGCTTGGGGCTAGCAACTAGCACAGATACGCAGTATTTT
TRBJ1-2,TRBV19,TRBD1,few,CASQGDYGYTF,TGTGCCAGCCAGGGGGACTATGGCTACACCTTC
TRBJ2-3,TRBV6-6,TRBD2,once,CASSYSSGSADTQYF,TGTGCCAGCAGTTACAGTAGCGGGAGCGCGGATACGCAGTATTTT